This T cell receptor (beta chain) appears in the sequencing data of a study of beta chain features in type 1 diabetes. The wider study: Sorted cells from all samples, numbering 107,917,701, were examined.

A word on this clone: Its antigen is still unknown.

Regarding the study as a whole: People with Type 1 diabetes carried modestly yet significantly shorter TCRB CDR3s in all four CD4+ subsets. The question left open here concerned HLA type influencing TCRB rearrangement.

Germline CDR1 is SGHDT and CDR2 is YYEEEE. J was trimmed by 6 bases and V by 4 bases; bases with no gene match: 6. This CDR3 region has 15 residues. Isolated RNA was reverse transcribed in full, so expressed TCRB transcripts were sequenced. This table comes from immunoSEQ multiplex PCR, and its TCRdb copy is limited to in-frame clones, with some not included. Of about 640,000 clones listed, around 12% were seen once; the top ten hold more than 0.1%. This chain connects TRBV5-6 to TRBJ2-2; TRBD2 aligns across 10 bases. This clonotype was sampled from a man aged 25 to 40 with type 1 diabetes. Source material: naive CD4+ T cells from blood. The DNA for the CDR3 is TGTGCCAGCAGCCTAACTGGGACTAGCGCCGGGGAGCTGTTTTTT. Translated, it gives CASSLTGTSAGELFF.